A selection of T cell receptor beta chains follows, all from one sample in a study of T-cell memory formation after mild COVID-19. A single record per CDR3 protein comes from TCRdb applying MiXCR to the 5' RACE reads. The sample has 300,000 to 400,000 distinct CDR3 sequences, over 10% seen once. The sequencing input was PBMCs or a T cell subset sorted from them (not recorded which). These receptor sequences come from a man aged 18-30 years who had mild COVID-19 (a few samples of this study predate the infection). Cell type and time point are not known. The CDR3 runs from the conserved cysteine through the conserved F or W. Each record gives: clone size, CDR3 length, D gene, V gene, J gene, CDR3 DNA, CDR3 protein. A D gene is named only where the DNA matches it firmly. Clone size, where shown, is once, few, many, or a class for clones that have expanded.

clone_size: many; cdr3_length: 16; d_call: -; v_call: TRBV24-1; j_call: TRBJ2-1; cdr3_nt: TGTGCCACCAGTGATTTCTCGGAGAGGTCGGGCAATGAGCAGTTCTTC; cdr3_aa: CATSDFSERSGNEQFF
clone_size: -; cdr3_length: 16; d_call: TRBD1; v_call: TRBV19; j_call: TRBJ1-2; cdr3_nt: TGTGCCAGTAGAAAACCAACAGGGGGCCTACTCTATGGCTACACCTTC; cdr3_aa: CASRKPTGGLLYGYTF
clone_size: few; cdr3_length: 14; d_call: -; v_call: TRBV5-1; j_call: TRBJ2-2; cdr3_nt: TGCGCCAGCAGCCCCCGGGACGACCTCGGGGAGCTGTTTTTT; cdr3_aa: CASSPRDDLGELFF
clone_size: -; cdr3_length: 14; d_call: TRBD2; v_call: TRBV4-1; j_call: TRBJ2-1; cdr3_nt: TGCGCCAGCAGCCAGTCAGCGGGGATGGGAGAGCAGTTCTTC; cdr3_aa: CASSQSAGMGEQFF
clone_size: few; cdr3_length: 15; d_call: -; v_call: TRBV7-9; j_call: TRBJ2-1; cdr3_nt: TGTGCCAGCAGCCATCCCAGGGTTTCCTACAATGAGCAGTTCTTC; cdr3_aa: CASSHPRVSYNEQFF
clone_size: few; cdr3_length: 18; d_call: -; v_call: TRBV6-5; j_call: TRBJ2-2; cdr3_nt: TGTGCCAGCAAACTTCAATATCAGGGTCGCGTCGACACCGGGGAGCTGTTTTTT; cdr3_aa: CASKLQYQGRVDTGELFF
clone_size: -; cdr3_length: 11; d_call: -; v_call: TRBV6-6; j_call: TRBJ1-2; cdr3_nt: TGTGCCAGCATGGCGAACTATGGCTACACCTTC; cdr3_aa: CASMANYGYTF
clone_size: few; cdr3_length: 14; d_call: -; v_call: TRBV6-6; j_call: TRBJ2-3; cdr3_nt: TGTGCCAGCAGCCCCTGGGGAAGCACAGATACGCAGTATTTT; cdr3_aa: CASSPWGSTDTQYF
clone_size: -; cdr3_length: 15; d_call: -; v_call: TRBV4-3; j_call: TRBJ1-5; cdr3_nt: TGCGCCAGCAGCCAAGATGTGGGGCCCAATCAGCCCCAGCATTTT; cdr3_aa: CASSQDVGPNQPQHF
clone_size: few; cdr3_length: 15; d_call: -; v_call: TRBV7-8; j_call: TRBJ2-3; cdr3_nt: TGTGCCAGCAGCACCCGGCGACTCGGCACAGATACGCAGTATTTT; cdr3_aa: CASSTRRLGTDTQYF
clone_size: few; cdr3_length: 15; d_call: TRBD1; v_call: TRBV7-6; j_call: TRBJ2-1; cdr3_nt: TGTGCCAGCAGCCCTCCTGACAGGGGAGTCAATGAGCAGTTCTTC; cdr3_aa: CASSPPDRGVNEQFF
clone_size: -; cdr3_length: 17; d_call: -; v_call: TRBV7-9; j_call: TRBJ2-3; cdr3_nt: TGTGCCAGCAGCCCCCAGCCGGGGCATGAGAACACAGATACGCAGTATTTT; cdr3_aa: CASSPQPGHENTDTQYF
clone_size: -; cdr3_length: 15; d_call: -; v_call: TRBV12-3/TRBV12-4; j_call: TRBJ1-6; cdr3_nt: TGTGCCAGCACCACCGGAAGTCGGGGCACCGGACCCCTCCACTTT; cdr3_aa: CASTTGSRGTGPLHF
clone_size: -; cdr3_length: 12; d_call: -; v_call: TRBV12-3/TRBV12-4; j_call: TRBJ1-2; cdr3_nt: TGTGCCAGCAGACCGGGGGGTGGGGGCTACACCTTC; cdr3_aa: CASRPGGGGYTF
clone_size: many; cdr3_length: 14; d_call: -; v_call: TRBV6-6; j_call: TRBJ2-5; cdr3_nt: TGTGCCAGCAGTCCAGGGTTCGGACAAGAGACCCAGTACTTC; cdr3_aa: CASSPGFGQETQYF
clone_size: many; cdr3_length: 15; d_call: -; v_call: TRBV5-6; j_call: TRBJ2-3; cdr3_nt: TGTGCCAGCAGCTTGCCAGGGGAGAGCGCAGATACGCAGTATTTT; cdr3_aa: CASSLPGESADTQYF
clone_size: few; cdr3_length: 18; d_call: -; v_call: TRBV12-5; j_call: TRBJ2-3; cdr3_nt: TGTGCTAGTGCTTTTCGTCCTTGGGCAGAACCTAACACAGATACGCAGTATTTT; cdr3_aa: CASAFRPWAEPNTDTQYF
clone_size: -; cdr3_length: 16; d_call: -; v_call: TRBV28; j_call: TRBJ1-5; cdr3_nt: TGTGCCAGCAGGCGAGGACAGCGATGGAGCAATCAGCCCCAGCATTTT; cdr3_aa: CASRRGQRWSNQPQHF
clone_size: many; cdr3_length: 15; d_call: -; v_call: TRBV5-1; j_call: TRBJ1-1; cdr3_nt: TGCGCCAGCAGCTTGACCGTCACGATGAACACTGAAGCTTTCTTT; cdr3_aa: CASSLTVTMNTEAFF
clone_size: -; cdr3_length: 15; d_call: -; v_call: TRBV7-8; j_call: TRBJ2-7; cdr3_nt: TGTGCCAGCAGCAATAGTCGGGACTCCATCTACGAGCAGTACTTC; cdr3_aa: CASSNSRDSIYEQYF
clone_size: few; cdr3_length: 13; d_call: -; v_call: TRBV20-1; j_call: TRBJ2-3; cdr3_nt: TGCAGTGCTAGGGGCAGGGGAGCAGATACGCAGTATTTT; cdr3_aa: CSARGRGADTQYF
clone_size: many; cdr3_length: 17; d_call: TRBD2; v_call: TRBV4-3; j_call: TRBJ2-1; cdr3_nt: TGCGCCAGCAGCCACCGACTAGCGGGGGGTGGGGACAATGAGCAGTTCTTC; cdr3_aa: CASSHRLAGGGDNEQFF
clone_size: -; cdr3_length: 14; d_call: -; v_call: TRBV20-1; j_call: TRBJ2-7; cdr3_nt: TGCAGTGCCCCCGGGTCGGACCAGTCCTACGAGCAGTACTTC; cdr3_aa: CSAPGSDQSYEQYF
clone_size: few; cdr3_length: 14; d_call: -; v_call: TRBV7-9; j_call: TRBJ1-1; cdr3_nt: TGTGCCAGCAGCTTAGTTCGGGGCTTCACTGAAGCTTTCTTT; cdr3_aa: CASSLVRGFTEAFF
clone_size: few; cdr3_length: 14; d_call: -; v_call: TRBV15; j_call: TRBJ1-1; cdr3_nt: TGTGCCACCAGCCCTCTAAGGGGGACGGATGAAGCTTTCTTT; cdr3_aa: CATSPLRGTDEAFF
clone_size: many; cdr3_length: 14; d_call: TRBD2; v_call: TRBV7-2; j_call: TRBJ2-3; cdr3_nt: TGTGCCAGCAGCTTGGCGGGGGTCACAGATACGCAGTATTTT; cdr3_aa: CASSLAGVTDTQYF
clone_size: many; cdr3_length: 15; d_call: TRBD1; v_call: TRBV6-6; j_call: TRBJ1-1; cdr3_nt: TGTGCCAGCAGTCTTCCGACAGGGGTTAGCACTGAAGCTTTCTTT; cdr3_aa: CASSLPTGVSTEAFF
clone_size: -; cdr3_length: 13; d_call: TRBD2; v_call: TRBV2; j_call: TRBJ2-5; cdr3_nt: TGTGCCAGCAAGGGGCGGGGGAAAGAGACCCAGTACTTC; cdr3_aa: CASKGRGKETQYF
clone_size: -; cdr3_length: 14; d_call: -; v_call: TRBV7-3; j_call: TRBJ2-3; cdr3_nt: TGTGCCAGCAGCTTAACGGTTGGGCCAGATACGCAGTATTTT; cdr3_aa: CASSLTVGPDTQYF